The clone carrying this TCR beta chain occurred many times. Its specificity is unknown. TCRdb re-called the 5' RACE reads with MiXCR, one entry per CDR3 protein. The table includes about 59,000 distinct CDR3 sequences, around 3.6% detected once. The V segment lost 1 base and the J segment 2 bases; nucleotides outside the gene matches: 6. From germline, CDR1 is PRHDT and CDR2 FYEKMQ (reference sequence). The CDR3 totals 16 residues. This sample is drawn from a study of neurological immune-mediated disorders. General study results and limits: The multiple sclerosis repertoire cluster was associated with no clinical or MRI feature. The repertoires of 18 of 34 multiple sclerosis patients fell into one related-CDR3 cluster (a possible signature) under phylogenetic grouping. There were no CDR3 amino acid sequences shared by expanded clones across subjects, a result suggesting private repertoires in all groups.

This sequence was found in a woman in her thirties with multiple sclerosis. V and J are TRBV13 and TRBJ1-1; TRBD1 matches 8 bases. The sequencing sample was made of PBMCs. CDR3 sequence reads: CASSLEGQELNTEAFF. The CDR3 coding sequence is TGTGCCAGCAGCTTAGAGGGACAGGAACTTAACACTGAAGCTTTCTTT.